This T cell receptor beta chain was captured by sequencing in a study of control samples from healthy donors and cancer patients. This table comes from immunoSEQ multiplex PCR, and its TCRdb copy is limited to in-frame clones, with some not included. The data hold about 140,000 clones, with roughly nine tenths observed a single time. Trimming shortened V by 3 bases and J by 0 bases, and 10 bases separated the two germline ends. CDR1 and CDR2 (germline): SGHRS, YFSETQ. The CDR3 loop spans 15 amino acids. The sequenced sample was blood. The clonotype originates from a man between 18 and 35 years old in good health. The chain has TRBV5-1 and TRBJ2-1; D is perhaps TRBD1 (6 bases). The CDR3 loop is CASSWTEGSYNEQFF. CDR3 sequence (DNA): TGCGCCAGCAGCTGGACAGAGGGCTCCTACAATGAGCAGTTCTTC.